Sequencing of this TCR beta chain was carried out in a study of blood T cell repertoires in COVID-19. Background on the study: From the United States, Italy and Spain came samples of acute and convalescent COVID-19.

The protocol was immunoSEQ multiplex PCR, while the TCRdb copy is restricted to in-frame clones and leaves out a portion. The data show tens of thousands of clones, with roughly 80% seen just once and around 20% held by the top ten. The CDR3 has 12 residues. Trimming took 1 base from V and 5 from J, leaving 4 bases between them. Germline V CDR1 and CDR2: SGHDT, YYEEEE. The receptor was derived from a human donor in a cohort sampled during active COVID-19. Input material: peripheral blood. This sequence joins TRBV5-6 and TRBJ2-1; D remains ambiguous. The DNA of the CDR3 is TGTGCCAGCAGCTTGCCGGACAATGAGCAGTTCTTC. Its translation: CASSLPDNEQFF.